What follows is one T cell receptor beta chain and its context. Its target is not known. It was with 60 Vbeta and 13 Jbeta primers that the PCR ran. TCRdb keeps only in-frame clones here, not all; method: immunoSEQ multiplex PCR. The data contain 200,000 to 250,000 clones, roughly 80% of them singletons. The sample belongs to a study of cytomegalovirus exposure and HLA in healthy donors. The CDR3 has 16 amino acids. With V trimmed by 5 bases and J by 4 bases, 9 bases remained unmatched. Germline V gene sequence: CDR1 MDHEN, CDR2 SYDVKM. Study-wide results and caveats: A later analysis reportedly found fewer N-insertions in an Asian-associated ancestry cluster than the roughly 670-donor mean. A later analysis linked a missense DCLRE1C variant to TCR beta V- and J-gene trimming.

Sequencing used PBMCs. The TCR sequence derives from a man aged 25 to 45 in good health and CMV-seronegative. The chain carries TRBV28 and TRBJ1-4; 8 bases match TRBD1. This CDR3 is CASSTLMGQVNEKLFF. In DNA, the CDR3 is TGTGCCAGCAGTACCTTGATGGGACAGGTTAATGAAAAACTGTTTTTT.